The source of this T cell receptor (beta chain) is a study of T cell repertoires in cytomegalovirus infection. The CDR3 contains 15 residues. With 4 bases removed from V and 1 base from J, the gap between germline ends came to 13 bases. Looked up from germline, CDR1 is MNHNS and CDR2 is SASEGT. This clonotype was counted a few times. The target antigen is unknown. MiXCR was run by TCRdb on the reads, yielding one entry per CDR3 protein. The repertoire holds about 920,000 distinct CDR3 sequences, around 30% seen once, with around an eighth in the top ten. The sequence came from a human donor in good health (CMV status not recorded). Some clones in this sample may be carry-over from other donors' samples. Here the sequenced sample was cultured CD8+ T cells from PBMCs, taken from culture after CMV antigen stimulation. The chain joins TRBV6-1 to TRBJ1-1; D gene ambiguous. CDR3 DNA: TGTGCCAGCAGTGTAATGGTGGTGGGGAACACTGAAGCTTTCTTT. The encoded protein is CASSVMVVGNTEAFF.